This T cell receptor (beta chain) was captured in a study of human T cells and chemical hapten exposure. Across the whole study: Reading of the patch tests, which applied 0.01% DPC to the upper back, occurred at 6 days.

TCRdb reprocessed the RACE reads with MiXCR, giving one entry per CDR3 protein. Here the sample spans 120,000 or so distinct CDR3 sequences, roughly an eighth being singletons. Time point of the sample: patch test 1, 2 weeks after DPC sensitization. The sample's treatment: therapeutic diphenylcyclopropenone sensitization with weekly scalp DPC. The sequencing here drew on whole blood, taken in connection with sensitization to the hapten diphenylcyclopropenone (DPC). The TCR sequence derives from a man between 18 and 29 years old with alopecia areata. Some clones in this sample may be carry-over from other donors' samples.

CDR3 in amino acids: CASSMDRNSPLHF. Written as DNA, the CDR3 is TGCGCCAGCAGCATGGACAGGAATTCACCCCTCCACTTT. The chain combines TRBV4-1 with TRBJ1-6, with 7 bases identical to TRBD1. CDR3 length equals 13 residues. Trimming cost V 5 bases and J 7 bases; bases outside gene matches: 2. CDR1 and CDR2 (germline): MGHRA, YSYEKL.